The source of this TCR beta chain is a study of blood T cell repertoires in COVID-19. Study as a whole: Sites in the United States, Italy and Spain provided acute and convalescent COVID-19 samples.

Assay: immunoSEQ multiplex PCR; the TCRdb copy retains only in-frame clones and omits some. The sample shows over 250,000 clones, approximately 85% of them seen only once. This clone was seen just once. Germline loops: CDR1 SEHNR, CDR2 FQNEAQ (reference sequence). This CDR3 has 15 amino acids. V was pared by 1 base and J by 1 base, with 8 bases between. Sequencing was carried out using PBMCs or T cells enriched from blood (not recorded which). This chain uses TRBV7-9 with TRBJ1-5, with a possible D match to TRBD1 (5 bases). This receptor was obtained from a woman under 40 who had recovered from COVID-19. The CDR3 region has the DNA TGTGCCAGCAGCTTAGACGGGGGAAGCAATCAGCCCCAGCATTTT. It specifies CASSLDGGSNQPQHF.